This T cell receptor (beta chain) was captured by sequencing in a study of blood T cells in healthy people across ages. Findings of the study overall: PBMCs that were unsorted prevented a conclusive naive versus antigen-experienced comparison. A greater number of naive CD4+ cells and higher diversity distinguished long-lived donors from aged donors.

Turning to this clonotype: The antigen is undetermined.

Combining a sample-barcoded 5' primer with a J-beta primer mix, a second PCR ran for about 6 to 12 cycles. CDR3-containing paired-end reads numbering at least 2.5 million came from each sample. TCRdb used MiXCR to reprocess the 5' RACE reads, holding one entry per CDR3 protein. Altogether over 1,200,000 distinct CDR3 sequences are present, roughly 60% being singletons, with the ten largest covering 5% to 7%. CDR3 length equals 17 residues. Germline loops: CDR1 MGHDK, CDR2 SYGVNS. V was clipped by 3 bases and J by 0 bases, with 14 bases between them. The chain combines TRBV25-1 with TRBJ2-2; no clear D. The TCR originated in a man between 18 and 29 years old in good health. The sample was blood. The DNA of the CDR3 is TGTGCCAGCAGTGACGGGTGGCGGCTCGCGAACACCGGGGAGCTGTTTTTT. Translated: CASSDGWRLANTGELFF.